Described below is a single T cell receptor (beta chain) sequence and its context. Its antigen is as yet unknown. The record originates from a study of early stage breast cancer tumors. Study in general: The ER+/PR+/HER2- tumors included 7 or 8 ductal and a handful of lobular carcinomas. Study-wide points: Commonly generated sequences made up most enriched TCRB sequences shared between patients. Comparing each tissue with blood distinguished tumor from normal in 14 of 16 patients. Unsorted bulk genomic DNA sequencing lacked pairing and functional marker data.

Some clones are missing from TCRdb's copy, which holds only in-frame ones; the method was immunoSEQ multiplex PCR. The sample lists about 36,000 clones; approximately 74% were seen once. This clonotype was sampled from a person between 55 and 70 years old with breast cancer. Sequencing was carried out using blood.

The CDR3 DNA follows: TGCGCCAGCAGCCCCGACACCTCTAGTTCCTCTGGGGCCAACGTCCTGACTTTC. Residues: CASSPDTSSSSGANVLTF. V is TRBV5-1 and J is TRBJ2-6; unclear D gene. Trimming left V 4 bases short and J 0 bases short, with 17 bases between. CDR1 and CDR2 from the germline V gene are SGHRS and YFSETQ. The CDR3 contains 18 residues.